This entry features one T cell receptor (beta chain) sequence. Data came from immunoSEQ multiplex PCR; TCRdb stores just in-frame clones and leaves some out. This sample has approximately 100,000 clones; around 90% occur once, and the top ten carry approximately 1%. The CDR3 runs to 15 residues. V lost 5 bases, J lost 7 bases, and 12 bases stayed unmatched. Per germline, CDR1 MDHEN and CDR2 SYDVKM. The sample comes from a study of PD-L1 blockade in urothelial cancer. Overall study context: Prior chemotherapy ranged from 0 to 3 regimens per patient.

The sequences come from PBMCs, collected around atezolizumab (anti-PD-L1) treatment. The rearrangement uses TRBV28 and TRBJ2-7, with TRBD1 matching 9 bases. This TCR derives from a woman aged 80 or over with urothelial cancer. The CDR3 is CASSGIGQGRREQYF. In DNA form, the CDR3 reads TGTGCCAGCAGTGGGATCGGACAGGGGCGGCGGGAGCAGTACTTC.